This T cell receptor beta chain was sequenced in a study of molecular identifiers for immune sequencing clone quantification. Study summary: For replicates, RNA isolated from around 20,000 or 99,000 naive CD8 cells was divided into five portions, of which four were sequenced.

Sequencing libraries of naive CD8 cells derived from around 20,000 to 990,000 sorted cells with 10%, 30% or 50% RNA. Study results and limitations: Clones above 20 RNA copies held over 97% of effector molecules, under 1% in naive cells.

The bulk TCR libraries were made with methods described before and with listed TCR primers. MiXCR, applied by TCRdb to the PCR reads, yields one record per CDR3 protein. This sample has just under 650,000 distinct CDR3 sequences, with 15% to 20% found just once. CDR1 and CDR2 from the germline V gene are SGHAT and FQDESV (reference sequence). The CDR3 totals 13 residues. V lost 2 bases and J 5 bases, leaving 7 bases between the germline ends. This clonotype turned up a few times. What it binds is not known. The TCR comes from a human donor in good health. Some libraries in this study had Jurkat cell RNA spiked in. Input material: naive CD8+ T cells from blood, with Jurkat cell RNA spiked in. Subset: FACS-sorted CD8+CD4-CCR7+CD45RA+ naive T cells. This chain connects TRBV11-1 to TRBJ2-1; D is unclear. CDR3 nucleotide sequence: TGTGCCAGCAGCTTATGGACGGACAATGAGCAGTTCTTC. This encodes CASSLWTDNEQFF. The entire variable domain, with the rest obtained from reference TRBV11-1 and TRBJ2-1, is as follows: EAEVAQSPRYKITEKSQAVAFWCDPISGHATLYWYRQILGQGPELLVQFQDESVVDDSQLPKDRFSAERLKGVDSTLKIQPAELGDSAMYLCASSLWTDNEQFFGPGTRLTVL.